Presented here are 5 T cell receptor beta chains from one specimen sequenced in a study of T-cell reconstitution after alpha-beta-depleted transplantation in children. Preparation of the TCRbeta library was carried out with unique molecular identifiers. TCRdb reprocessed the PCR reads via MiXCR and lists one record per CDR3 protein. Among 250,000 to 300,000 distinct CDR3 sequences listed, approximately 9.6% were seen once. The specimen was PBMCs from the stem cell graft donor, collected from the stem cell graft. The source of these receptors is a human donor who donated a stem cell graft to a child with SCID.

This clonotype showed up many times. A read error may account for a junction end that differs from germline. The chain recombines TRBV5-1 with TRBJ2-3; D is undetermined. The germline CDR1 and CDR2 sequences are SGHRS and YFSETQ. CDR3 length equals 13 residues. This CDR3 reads CASSLESTDTQYF. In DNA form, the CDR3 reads TGTGCCAGCAGCTTAGAAAGCACAGATACGCAGTATTTT. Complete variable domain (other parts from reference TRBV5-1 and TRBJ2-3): KAGVTQTPRYLIKTRGQQVTLSCSPISGHRSVSWYQQTPGQGLQFLFEYFSETQRNKGNFPGRFSGRQFSNSRSEMNVSTLELGDSALYLCASSLESTDTQYFGPGTRLTVL.

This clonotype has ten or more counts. The CDR3 DNA reads TGTGCCAGCAGCCAAGGAGGACTAGCGGGGGATACGCAGTATTTT. Its protein product is CASSQGGLAGDTQYF. The chain uses TRBV3-1 and TRBJ2-3, with 12 bases identical to TRBD2. Losses at the gene ends were 1 base for V and 6 bases for J; bases not matched to a gene: 2. The CDR3 totals 15 residues. CDR1 LGHDT and CDR2 YNNKEL come from the germline V gene (reference sequence).

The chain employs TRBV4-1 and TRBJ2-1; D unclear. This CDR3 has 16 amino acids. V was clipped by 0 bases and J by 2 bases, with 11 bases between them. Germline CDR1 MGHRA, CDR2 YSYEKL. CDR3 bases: TGCGCCAGCAGCCAAGAAGGGCAGGTAGCCTACAATGAGCAGTTCTTC. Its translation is CASSQEGQVAYNEQFF.

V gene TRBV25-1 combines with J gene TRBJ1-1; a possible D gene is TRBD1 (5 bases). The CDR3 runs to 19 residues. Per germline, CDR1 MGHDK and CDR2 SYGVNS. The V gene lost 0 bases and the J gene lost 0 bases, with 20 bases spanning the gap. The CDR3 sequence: CASSEYARYRPGMNTEAFF. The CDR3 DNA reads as TGTGCCAGCAGTGAATATGCGCGATACAGGCCGGGTATGAACACTGAAGCTTTCTTT.

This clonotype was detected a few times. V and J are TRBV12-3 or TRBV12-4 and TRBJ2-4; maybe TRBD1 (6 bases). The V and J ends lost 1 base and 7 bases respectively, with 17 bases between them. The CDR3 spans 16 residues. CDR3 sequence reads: CASSLVPQGLANIQYF. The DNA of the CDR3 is TGTGCCAGCAGTTTAGTTCCCCAGGGGCTTGCGAACATTCAGTACTTC.